The sequence of this T cell receptor (beta chain) was determined in a study of T cell repertoires in cytomegalovirus infection. On the study more broadly: Carrying CMV and the relevant HLA type showed in public TCR beta signatures.

V was clipped by 7 bases and J by 7 bases; unmatched bases: 11. The CDR3 consists of 16 residues. Germline V lookup: CDR1 SGHAT, CDR2 FQNNGV. TCRdb recomputed calls from the reads with MiXCR, one row per CDR3 protein. Of 150,000 to 200,000 distinct CDR3 sequences listed, roughly 28% were seen once; the top ten hold approximately 30%. Input material: PBMCs. This sequence originates from a human donor in good health (CMV status not recorded). Some clones in this sample may be carry-over from other donors' samples. The chain couples TRBV11-2 to TRBJ2-1; 12 bases line up with TRBD1. The chain's CDR3 is CASTRLGDRGRNEQFF. CDR3 bases: TGTGCCAGCACCCGTTTAGGGGACAGGGGGCGAAATGAGCAGTTCTTC.